The T cell receptor (beta chain) described here comes from a study of CD8+CD57+ T cells in acquired aplastic anemia listed by TCRdb under 2018. Study-level background: On average, sorted CD4+ and CD8+ cells yielded approximately 3 ug of extracted DNA, with a range of about 0.19 to 30 ug. CD8+CD57+ expansion was defined as a frequency above the mean frequency observed in healthy subjects. What the authors observed across the whole study: Some 30 CD8+ CDR3 sequences were shared between patients and controls but appeared highly expressed in patients and within their immunodominant clones. CD8+ Simpson's diversity did not differ significantly between patients and healthy controls (P=0.060).

Profiling of TCR beta VDJ combinations and CDR3 sequences used genomic DNA as the template. TCR repertoire sequencing was run on an Illumina HiSeq 2000. Concerning the study's data processing: TRBV/TRBJ rearrangement plots, CDR3 size and DJ length profiles, and Simpson's diversity index were used to evaluate the repertoires. Whichever DNA sequence was most abundant in the deep sequencing data was defined as the immunodominant clone. CDR3 amino acid sequences were screened for sharing across subjects and were compared with published repertoires and the VDJdb database. In-frame beta chains were kept once TCRdb had trimmed the public reads at Q25 with fastp and called clones with MiXCR. Rows merge per CDR3 protein into single entries with the most common DNA and genes. TCRdb's processing, not the authors', yielded these V and J calls. The sample table lists 150,000 to 200,000 distinct CDR3 sequences, less than 50% of them with a count of one. Roughly 3.5% of the sample goes to the ten largest clones.

Regarding this clonotype: No antigen is known for it. Nothing much larger sits one base from this clone, and base qualities are not available.

From cysteine to phenylalanine, the CDR3 is 13 amino acids long. This entry keeps only the CDR3 DNA: 39 bases, framed from base 1. Based on the germline V gene, the CDR1 and CDR2 sequences are KGHDR and SFDVKD. V is trimmed back by 7 bases and J by 1 base, and the junction contains 2 bases that no gene match accounts for. Flow cytometry had shown CD8+CD57+ cell expansion in the patients selected for sequencing. All patients had severe acquired aplastic anemia diagnosed by International Study of Aplastic Anemia and Agranulocytosis and Camitta criteria. Patients had received no therapy at the time of blood sampling. The study deep-sequenced TCR repertoires of sorted CD4+ and CD8+ blood T cells from severe aplastic anemia patients and healthy subjects. Patients were enrolled in the USA under clinicaltrials.gov protocols 00001620, 01623167, 00001397, 00071045, 00081523 and 00961064. Ficoll-Paque density gradient centrifugation was used to isolate peripheral blood mononuclear cells. Before DNA was extracted, CD4+ and CD8+ T cells were sorted using either FACS or magnetic beads.

This sequence was found in a human donor with aplastic anemia. The sample consisted of sorted CD4+, CD8+, or CD8+CD57+ T cells (not recorded which) from PBMCs. The chain employs TRBV24-1 and TRBJ1-1, with 7 bases matching TRBD1. This receptor carries the CDR3 CATRGTANTEAFF. The DNA sequence follows: TGTGCCACCAGGGGGACAGCGAACACTGAAGCTTTCTTT.